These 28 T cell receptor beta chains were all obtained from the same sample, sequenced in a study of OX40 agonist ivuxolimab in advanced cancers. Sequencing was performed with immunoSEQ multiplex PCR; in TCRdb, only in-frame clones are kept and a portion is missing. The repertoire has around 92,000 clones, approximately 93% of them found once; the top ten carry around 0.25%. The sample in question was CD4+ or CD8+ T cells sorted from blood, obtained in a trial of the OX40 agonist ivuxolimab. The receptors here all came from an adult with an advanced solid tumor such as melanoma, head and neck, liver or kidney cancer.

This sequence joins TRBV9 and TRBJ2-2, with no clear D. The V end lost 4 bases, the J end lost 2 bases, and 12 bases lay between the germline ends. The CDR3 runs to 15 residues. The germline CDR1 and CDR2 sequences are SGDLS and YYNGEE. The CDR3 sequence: CASSTQKTNTGELFF. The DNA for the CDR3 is TGTGCCAGCAGCACACAGAAAACAAACACCGGGGAGCTGTTTTTT. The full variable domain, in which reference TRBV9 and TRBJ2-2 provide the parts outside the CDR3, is DSGVTQTPKHLITATGQRVTLRCSPRSGDLSVYWYQQSLDQGLQFLIQYYNGEERAKGNILERFSAQQFPDLHSELNLSSLELGDSALYFCASSTQKTNTGELFFGEGSRLTVL.

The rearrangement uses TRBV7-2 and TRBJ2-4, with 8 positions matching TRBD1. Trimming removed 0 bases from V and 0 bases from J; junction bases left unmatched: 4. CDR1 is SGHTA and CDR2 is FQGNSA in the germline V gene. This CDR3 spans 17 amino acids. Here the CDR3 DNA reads TGTGCCAGCAGCTTAGCGCAGGGGGCCCTAGCCAAAAACATTCAGTACTTC. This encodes CASSLAQGALAKNIQYF.

The CDR3 coding sequence is TGTGCCAGCAGAGCGGCCTCCCAGTACTATGGCTACACCTTC. Protein sequence: CASRAASQYYGYTF. V usage is TRBV6-9 and J usage is TRBJ1-2, with D unclear. Germline V lookup: CDR1 MNHGY, CDR2 SVAAGI. CDR3 length equals 14 residues. V shed 6 bases and J shed 3 bases, with 14 bases lying between them.

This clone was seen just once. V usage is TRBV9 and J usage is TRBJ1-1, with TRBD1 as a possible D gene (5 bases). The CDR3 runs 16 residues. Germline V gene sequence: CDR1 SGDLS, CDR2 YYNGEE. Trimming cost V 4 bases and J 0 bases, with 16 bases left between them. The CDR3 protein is CASSFLTGTMNTEAFF. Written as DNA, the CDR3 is TGTGCCAGCAGCTTCCTTACCGGGACGATGAACACTGAAGCTTTCTTT.

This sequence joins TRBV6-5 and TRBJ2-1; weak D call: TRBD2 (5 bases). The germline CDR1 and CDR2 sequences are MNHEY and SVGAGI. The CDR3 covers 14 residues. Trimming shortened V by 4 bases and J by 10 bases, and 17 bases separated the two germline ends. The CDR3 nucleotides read TGTGCCAGCAGTTCAGCGGACCTGGGGAAGGAGCAGTTCTTC. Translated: CASSSADLGKEQFF.

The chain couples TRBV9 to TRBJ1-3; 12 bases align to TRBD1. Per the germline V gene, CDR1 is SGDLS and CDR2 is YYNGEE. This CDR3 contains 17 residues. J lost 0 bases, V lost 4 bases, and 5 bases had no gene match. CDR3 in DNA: TGTGCCAGCAGCCCAGGGACAGGGGGCGGCTCTGGAAACACCATATATTTT. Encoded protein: CASSPGTGGGSGNTIYF.

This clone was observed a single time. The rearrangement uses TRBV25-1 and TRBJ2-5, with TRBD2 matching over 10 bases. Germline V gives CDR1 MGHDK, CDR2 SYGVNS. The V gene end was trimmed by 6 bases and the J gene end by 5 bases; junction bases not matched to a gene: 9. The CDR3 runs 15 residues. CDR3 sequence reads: CASREAGGLLETQYF. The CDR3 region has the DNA TGTGCCAGCAGGGAAGCGGGGGGGCTGCTTGAGACCCAGTACTTC.

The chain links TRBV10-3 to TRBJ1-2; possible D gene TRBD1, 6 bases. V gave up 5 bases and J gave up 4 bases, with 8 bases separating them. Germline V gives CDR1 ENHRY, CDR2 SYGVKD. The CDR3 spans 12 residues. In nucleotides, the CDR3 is TGTGCCATCAGTCAGGGGCTCTATGGCTACACCTTC. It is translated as CAISQGLYGYTF.

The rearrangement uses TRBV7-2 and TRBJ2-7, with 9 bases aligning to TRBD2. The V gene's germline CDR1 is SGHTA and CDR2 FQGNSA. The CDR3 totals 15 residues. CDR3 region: CASSLATSGSYGQYV. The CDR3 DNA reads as TGTGCCAGCAGCTTAGCGACTAGCGGATCCTACGGGCAGTACGTC.

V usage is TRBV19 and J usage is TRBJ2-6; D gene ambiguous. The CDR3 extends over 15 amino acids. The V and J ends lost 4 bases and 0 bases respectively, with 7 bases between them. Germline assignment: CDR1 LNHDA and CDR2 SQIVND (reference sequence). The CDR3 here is CASSTVSSGANVLTF. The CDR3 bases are TGTGCCAGTAGTACCGTGAGCTCTGGGGCCAACGTCCTGACTTTC.

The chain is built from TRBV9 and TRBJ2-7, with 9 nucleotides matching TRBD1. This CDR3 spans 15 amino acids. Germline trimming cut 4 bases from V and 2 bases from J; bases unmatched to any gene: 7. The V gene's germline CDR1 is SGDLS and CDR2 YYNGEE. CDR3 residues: CASSSQGQGTYEQYF. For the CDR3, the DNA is TGTGCCAGCAGCTCACAGGGACAGGGTACCTACGAGCAGTACTTC.

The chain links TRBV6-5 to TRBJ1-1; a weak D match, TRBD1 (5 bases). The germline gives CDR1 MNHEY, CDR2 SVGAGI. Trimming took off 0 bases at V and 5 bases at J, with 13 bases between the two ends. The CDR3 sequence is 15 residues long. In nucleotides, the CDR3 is TGTGCCAGCAGTTACTCGTCAGGGCTACATACTGAAGCTTTCTTT. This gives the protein CASSYSSGLHTEAFF.

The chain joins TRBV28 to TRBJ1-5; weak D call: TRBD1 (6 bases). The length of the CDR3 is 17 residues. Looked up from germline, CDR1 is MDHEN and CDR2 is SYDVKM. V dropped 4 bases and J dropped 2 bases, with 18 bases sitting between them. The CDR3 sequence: CASSSIQGLLGNQPQHF. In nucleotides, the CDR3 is TGTGCCAGCAGTTCAATACAGGGTTTGTTAGGCAATCAGCCCCAGCATTTT.

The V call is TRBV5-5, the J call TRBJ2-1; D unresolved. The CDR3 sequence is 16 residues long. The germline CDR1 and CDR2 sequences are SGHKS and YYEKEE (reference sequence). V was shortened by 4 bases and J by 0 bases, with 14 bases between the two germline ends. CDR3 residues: CASSPRHLSSYNEQFF. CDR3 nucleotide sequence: TGTGCCAGCAGCCCGAGACATCTGAGCTCCTACAATGAGCAGTTCTTC.

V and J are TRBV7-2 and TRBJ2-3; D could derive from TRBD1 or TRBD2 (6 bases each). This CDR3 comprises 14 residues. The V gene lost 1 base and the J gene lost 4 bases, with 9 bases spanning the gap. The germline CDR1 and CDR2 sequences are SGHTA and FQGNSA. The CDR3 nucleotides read TGTGCCAGCAGCTTAGTCGGGGGCCCAGATACGCAGTATTTT. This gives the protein CASSLVGGPDTQYF.

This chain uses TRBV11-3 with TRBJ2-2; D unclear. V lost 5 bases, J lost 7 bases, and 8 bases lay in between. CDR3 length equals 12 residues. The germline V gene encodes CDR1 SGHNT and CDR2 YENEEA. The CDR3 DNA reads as TGTGCCAGCAGCCAGAGGAGCGGGGAGCTGTTTTTT. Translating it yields CASSQRSGELFF.

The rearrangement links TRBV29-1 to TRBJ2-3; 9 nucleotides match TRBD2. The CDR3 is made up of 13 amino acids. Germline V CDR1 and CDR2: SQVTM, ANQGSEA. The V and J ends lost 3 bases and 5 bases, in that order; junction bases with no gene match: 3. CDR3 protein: CSVERLAEDTQYF. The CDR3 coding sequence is TGCAGCGTTGAGCGACTAGCGGAAGATACGCAGTATTTT.

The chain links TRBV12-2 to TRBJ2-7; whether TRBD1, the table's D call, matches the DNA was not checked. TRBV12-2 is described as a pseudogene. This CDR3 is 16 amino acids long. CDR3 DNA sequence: TGTGCAAGTCGCTTAGCGCGTGACAGGGAACACTACGAGCAGTACGTC. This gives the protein CASRLARDREHYEQYV.

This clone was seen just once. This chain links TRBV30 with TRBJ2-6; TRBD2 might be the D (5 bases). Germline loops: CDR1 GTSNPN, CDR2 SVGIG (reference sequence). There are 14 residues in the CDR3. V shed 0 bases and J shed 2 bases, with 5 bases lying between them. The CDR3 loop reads CAWSVAAGANVLTF. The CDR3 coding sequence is TGTGCCTGGAGTGTAGCGGCTGGGGCCAACGTCCTGACTTTC.

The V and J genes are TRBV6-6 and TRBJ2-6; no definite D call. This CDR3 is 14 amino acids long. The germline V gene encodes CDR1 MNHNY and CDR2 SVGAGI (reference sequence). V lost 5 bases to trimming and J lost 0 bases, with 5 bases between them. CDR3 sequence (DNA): TGTGCCAGCAGTGCCATCTCTGGGGCCAACGTCCTGACTTTC. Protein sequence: CASSAISGANVLTF.

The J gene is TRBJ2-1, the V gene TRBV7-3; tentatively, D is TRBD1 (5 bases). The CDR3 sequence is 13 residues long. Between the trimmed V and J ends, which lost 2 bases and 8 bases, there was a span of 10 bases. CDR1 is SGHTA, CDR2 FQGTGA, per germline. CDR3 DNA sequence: TGTGCCAGCAGCTTAGTCAGGGCAGATGAGCAGTTCTTC. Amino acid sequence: CASSLVRADEQFF.

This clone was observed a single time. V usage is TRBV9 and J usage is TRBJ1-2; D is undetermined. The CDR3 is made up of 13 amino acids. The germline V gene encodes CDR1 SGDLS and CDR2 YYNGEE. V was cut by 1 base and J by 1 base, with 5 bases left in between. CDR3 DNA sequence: TGTGCCAGCAGCGTAATGGATAACTATGGCTACACCTTC. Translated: CASSVMDNYGYTF.

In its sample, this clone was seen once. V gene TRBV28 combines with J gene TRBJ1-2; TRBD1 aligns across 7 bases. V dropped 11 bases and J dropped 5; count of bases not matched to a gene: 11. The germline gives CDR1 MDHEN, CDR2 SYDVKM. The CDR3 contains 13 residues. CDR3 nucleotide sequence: TGTGCCTCCAGGGGGGACACCTATTATGGCTACACCTTC. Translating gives CASRGDTYYGYTF.

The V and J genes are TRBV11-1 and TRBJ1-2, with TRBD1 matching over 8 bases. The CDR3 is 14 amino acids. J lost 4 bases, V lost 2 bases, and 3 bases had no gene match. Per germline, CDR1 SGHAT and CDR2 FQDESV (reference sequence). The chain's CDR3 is CASSLRDRSYGYTF. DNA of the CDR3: TGTGCCAGCAGCTTAAGGGACAGGAGCTATGGCTACACCTTC.

CDR3 bases: TGCGCCAGCAGCCAAGATTCACAGCAAGAGACCCAGTACTTC. Translation: CASSQDSQQETQYF. The rearrangement uses TRBV4-3 and TRBJ2-5; D gene ambiguous. This CDR3 contains 14 residues. Trimming stripped 0 bases from V and 2 bases from J, with 7 bases between. Germline assignment: CDR1 LGHNA and CDR2 YSLEER.

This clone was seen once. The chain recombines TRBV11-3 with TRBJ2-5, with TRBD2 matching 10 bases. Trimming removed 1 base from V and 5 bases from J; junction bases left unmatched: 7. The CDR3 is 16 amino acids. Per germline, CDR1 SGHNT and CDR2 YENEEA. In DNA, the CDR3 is TGTGCCAGCAGCTTAGGGCGAGCGGGAGGGGGGGAGACCCAGTACTTC. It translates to CASSLGRAGGGETQYF.

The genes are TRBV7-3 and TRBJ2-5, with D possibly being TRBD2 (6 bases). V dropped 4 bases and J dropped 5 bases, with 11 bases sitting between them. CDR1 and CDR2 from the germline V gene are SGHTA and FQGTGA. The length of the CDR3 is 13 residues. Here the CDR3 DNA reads TGTGCCAGCAGCTCCTTGGGGAGGGAGACCCAGTACTTC. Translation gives CASSSLGRETQYF.

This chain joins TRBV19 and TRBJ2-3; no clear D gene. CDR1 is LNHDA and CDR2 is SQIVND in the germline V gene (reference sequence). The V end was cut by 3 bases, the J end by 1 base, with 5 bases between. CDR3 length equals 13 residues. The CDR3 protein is CASSIGRTDTQYF. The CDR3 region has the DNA TGTGCCAGTAGTATTGGGCGCACAGATACGCAGTATTTT.